This T cell receptor (beta chain) was sequenced in a study of beta chain features in type 1 diabetes. Study-wide points: Shortening that was moderate but significant affected the TCRB CDR3s of Type 1 diabetes patients in all four CD4+ subsets. PCR, the amplification step, might favor shorter templates, equally in patients and controls.

The sequenced template was cDNA made from the entire isolated RNA. Method: immunoSEQ multiplex PCR; TCRdb's copy keeps in-frame clones and lacks some. The top ten hold 0.05% to 0.065% of the sample, which has approximately 470,000 clones, 30% seen once. In the case of this clone: Antigen unknown.

Sequenced material: naive CD4+ T cells from blood. This clonotype was sampled from a man younger than 35 in good health.

The CDR3 nucleotides are TGTGCCAGCAGCGGTGGGAATGGGGAGACCCAGTACTTC. Amino acid sequence: CASSGGNGETQYF. The chain has TRBV9 and TRBJ2-5; D gene ambiguous. V was pared by 3 bases and J by 5 bases, with 11 bases between. This CDR3 is built from 13 residues. Germline values: CDR1 SGDLS, CDR2 YYNGEE. The full variable domain, rest sourced from reference TRBV9 and TRBJ2-5, is DSGVTQTPKHLITATGQRVTLRCSPRSGDLSVYWYQQSLDQGLQFLIQYYNGEERAKGNILERFSAQQFPDLHSELNLSSLELGDSALYFCASSGGNGETQYFGPGTRLLVL.